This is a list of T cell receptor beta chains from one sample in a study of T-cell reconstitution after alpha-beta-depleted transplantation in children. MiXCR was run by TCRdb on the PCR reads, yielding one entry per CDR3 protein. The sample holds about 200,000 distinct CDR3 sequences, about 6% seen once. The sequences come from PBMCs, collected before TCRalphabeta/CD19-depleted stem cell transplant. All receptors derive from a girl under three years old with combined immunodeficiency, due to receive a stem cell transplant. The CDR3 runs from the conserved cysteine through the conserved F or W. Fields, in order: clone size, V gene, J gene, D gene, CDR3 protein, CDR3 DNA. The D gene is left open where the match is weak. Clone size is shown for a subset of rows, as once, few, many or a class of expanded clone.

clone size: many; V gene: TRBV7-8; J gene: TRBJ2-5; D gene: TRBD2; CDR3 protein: CASSLFQRGGMETQYF; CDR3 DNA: TGTGCCAGCAGCTTATTTCAGCGGGGGGGAATGGAGACCCAGTACTTC
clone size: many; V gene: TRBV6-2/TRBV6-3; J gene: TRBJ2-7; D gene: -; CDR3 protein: CASSYLRWTYEQYF; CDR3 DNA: TGTGCCAGCAGTTACCTTCGGTGGACCTACGAGCAGTACTTC
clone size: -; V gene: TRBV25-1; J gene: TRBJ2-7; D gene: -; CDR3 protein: CASSERATGHEQYF; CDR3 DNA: TGTGCCAGCAGTGAAAGGGCCACAGGGCACGAGCAGTACTTC
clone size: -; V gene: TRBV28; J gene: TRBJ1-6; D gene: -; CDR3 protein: CASRKQGSYNSPLHF; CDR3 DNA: TGTGCCAGCAGAAAACAGGGCTCCTATAATTCACCCCTCCACTTT
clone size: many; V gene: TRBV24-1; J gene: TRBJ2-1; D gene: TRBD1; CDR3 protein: CASRAEGANNEQFF; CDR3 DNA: TGTGCCTCCCGGGCCGAGGGGGCCAACAATGAGCAGTTCTTC
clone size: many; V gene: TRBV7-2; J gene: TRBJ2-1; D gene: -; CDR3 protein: CASSLVASVEQFF; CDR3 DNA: TGTGCCAGCAGCTTAGTGGCTAGCGTTGAGCAGTTCTTC
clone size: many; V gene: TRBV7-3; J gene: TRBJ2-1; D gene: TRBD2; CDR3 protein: CASSYDAPGGQDEQFF; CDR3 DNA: TGTGCCAGCAGCTACGACGCGCCGGGAGGGCAGGATGAGCAGTTCTTC
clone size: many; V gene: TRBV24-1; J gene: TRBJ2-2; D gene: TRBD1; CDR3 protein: CATSDLYRGAGELFF; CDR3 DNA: TGTGCCACCAGTGATTTGTACAGGGGTGCCGGGGAGCTGTTTTTT
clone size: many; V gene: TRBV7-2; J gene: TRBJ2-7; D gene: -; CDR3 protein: CASSLLGQPPYEQYF; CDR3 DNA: TGTGCCAGCAGCTTGCTGGGGCAGCCTCCCTACGAGCAGTACTTC
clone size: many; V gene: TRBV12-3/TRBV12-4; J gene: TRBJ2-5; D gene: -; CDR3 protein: CASSLVEGETQYF; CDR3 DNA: TGTGCCAGCAGTTTGGTAGAAGGCGAGACCCAGTACTTC
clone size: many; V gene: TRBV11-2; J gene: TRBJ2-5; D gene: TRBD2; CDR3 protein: CASSLMGALAGRETQYF; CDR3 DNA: TGTGCCAGCAGCTTGATGGGGGCCTTAGCGGGAAGGGAGACCCAGTACTTC
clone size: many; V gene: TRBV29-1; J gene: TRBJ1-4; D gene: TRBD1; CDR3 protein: CSVSGGLSEKLFF; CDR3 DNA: TGCAGCGTTTCAGGGGGCCTGTCGGAAAAACTGTTTTTT
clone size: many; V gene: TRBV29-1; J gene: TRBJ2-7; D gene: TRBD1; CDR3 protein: CSVGRTGSYEQYF; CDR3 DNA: TGCAGCGTTGGTAGGACAGGCTCCTACGAGCAGTACTTC
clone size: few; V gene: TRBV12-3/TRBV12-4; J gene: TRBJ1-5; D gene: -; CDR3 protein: CASSLNRYGPNSNQPQHF; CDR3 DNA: TGTGCCAGCAGTTTAAACCGATACGGACCAAATAGCAATCAGCCCCAGCATTTT
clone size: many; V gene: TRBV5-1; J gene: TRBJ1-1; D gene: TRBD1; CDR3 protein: CASSPTGMGTEAFF; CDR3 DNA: TGCGCCAGCAGCCCGACAGGGATGGGCACTGAAGCTTTCTTT
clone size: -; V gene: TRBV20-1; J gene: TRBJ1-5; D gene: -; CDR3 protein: CSAPDYQGNQPQHF; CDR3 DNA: TGCAGTGCTCCGGACTACCAAGGCAATCAGCCCCAGCATTTT
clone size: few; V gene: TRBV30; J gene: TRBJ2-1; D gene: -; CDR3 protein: CAWSSASSYNEQFF; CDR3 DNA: TGTGCCTGGAGTTCAGCGAGCTCCTACAATGAGCAGTTCTTC
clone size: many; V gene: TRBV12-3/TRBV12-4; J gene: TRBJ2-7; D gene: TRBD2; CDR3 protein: CASSLSGLGEQYF; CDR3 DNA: TGTGCCAGCAGTTTATCGGGACTAGGCGAGCAGTACTTC
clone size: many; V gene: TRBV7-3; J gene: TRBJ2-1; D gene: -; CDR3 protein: CASSLWAPTTGYNEQFF; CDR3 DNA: TGTGCCAGCAGCTTATGGGCCCCTACTACGGGGTACAATGAGCAGTTCTTC
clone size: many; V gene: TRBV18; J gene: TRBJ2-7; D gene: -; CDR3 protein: CASSPPGYYEQYF; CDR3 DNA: TGTGCCAGCTCACCCCCCGGTTACTACGAGCAGTACTTC
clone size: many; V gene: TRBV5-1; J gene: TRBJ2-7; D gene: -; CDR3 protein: CASSLEADGYEQYF; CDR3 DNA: TGCGCCAGCAGCTTGGAGGCGGACGGCTACGAGCAGTACTTC
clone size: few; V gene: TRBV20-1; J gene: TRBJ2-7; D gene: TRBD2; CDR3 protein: CSQRASGYEQYF; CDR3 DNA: TGCAGCCAGCGGGCTAGCGGTTACGAGCAGTACTTC
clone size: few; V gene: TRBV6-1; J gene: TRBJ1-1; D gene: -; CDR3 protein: CASSPRYLNTEAFF; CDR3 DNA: TGTGCCAGCAGTCCCCGGTACCTGAACACTGAAGCTTTCTTT
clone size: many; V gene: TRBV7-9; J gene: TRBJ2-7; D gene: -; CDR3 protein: CASSLAVGGEQYF; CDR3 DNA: TGTGCCAGCAGCTTAGCGGTGGGAGGCGAGCAGTACTTC
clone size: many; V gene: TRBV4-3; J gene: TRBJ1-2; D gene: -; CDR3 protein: CASSQRGSYRADGYTF; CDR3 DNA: TGCGCCAGCAGCCAAAGAGGGTCCTATAGGGCGGACGGCTACACCTTC
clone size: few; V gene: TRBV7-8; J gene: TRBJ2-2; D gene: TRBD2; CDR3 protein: CASSLDSGGAGGTGELFF; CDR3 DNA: TGTGCCAGCAGCTTGGATAGCGGGGGGGCCGGGGGGACCGGGGAGCTGTTTTTT
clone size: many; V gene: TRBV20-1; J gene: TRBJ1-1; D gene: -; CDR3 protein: CSARDRTETEAFF; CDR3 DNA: TGCAGTGCTAGAGATCGAACGGAGACTGAAGCTTTCTTT
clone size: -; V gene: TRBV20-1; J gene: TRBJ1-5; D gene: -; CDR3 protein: CSASLAYQPQHF; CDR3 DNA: TGCAGTGCTAGTCTGGCTTATCAGCCCCAGCATTTT
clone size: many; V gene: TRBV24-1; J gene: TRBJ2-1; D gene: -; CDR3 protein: CATSGISLAGLYNEQFF; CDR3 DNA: TGTGCCACCAGTGGTATCAGTTTGGCAGGGCTATACAATGAGCAGTTCTTC
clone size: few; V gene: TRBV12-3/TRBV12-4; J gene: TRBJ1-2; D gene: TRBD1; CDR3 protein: CASSTGVGYTF; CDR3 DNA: TGTGCCAGCAGCACAGGGGTCGGCTACACCTTC
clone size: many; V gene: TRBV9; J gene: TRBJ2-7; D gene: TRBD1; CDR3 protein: CASNPTGGVDEQYF; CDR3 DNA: TGTGCCAGCAACCCCACAGGGGGTGTTGACGAGCAGTACTTC
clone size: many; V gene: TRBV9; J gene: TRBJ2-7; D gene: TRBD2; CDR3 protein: CASSVGGTSGTYEQYF; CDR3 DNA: TGTGCCAGCAGCGTAGGTGGGACTAGCGGTACCTACGAGCAGTACTTC